The 18 T cell receptor beta chains given below trace back to one sample, sequenced in a study of vaccination effects on CD4 cells after COVID-19. Pools of viral peptides were used by the ViraFEST assay to expand antigen-specific CD4+ T cells ahead of sequencing. Subsequent to 10 days of culture, CD4+ T cells were isolated. Participants got two doses of BNT162b2 or mRNA-1273 vaccine. Here immunoSEQ multiplex PCR was the method, and the copy in TCRdb shows in-frame clones only, minus some. The table records tens of thousands of clones, about 66% of them present only once. These TCRs are of unknown antigen specificity. Sequencing used CD4+ T cells from PBMCs cultured with SARS-CoV-2 spike peptides, obtained after COVID-19 vaccination. The receptors come from a human donor who received a COVID-19 vaccine.

In its sample, this clone was seen once. The chain recombines TRBV2 with TRBJ1-2; 7 bases map to TRBD1. CDR3 size: 16 residues. After removal of 7 bases from V and 4 bases from J, the junction contained 15 bases not matched to a gene. Germline V lookup: CDR1 SNHLY, CDR2 FYNNEI. The CDR3 sequence is CASTLGSGGRGYGYTF. The CDR3 DNA sequence: TGTGCCAGCACCTTAGGGTCAGGGGGTAGAGGCTATGGCTACACCTTC.

The rearrangement uses TRBV10-3 and TRBJ1-2, with 7 bases matching TRBD1. With 5 bases clipped from V and 4 bases from J, the junction kept 10 bases outside the gene matches. Germline V gene lookup returns CDR1 ENHRY and CDR2 SYGVKD. This CDR3 is 15 amino acids long. CDR3 sequence reads: CAISYLTGPFYGYTF. As DNA, the CDR3 is TGTGCCATCAGTTATCTGACAGGGCCCTTCTATGGCTACACCTTC.

V and J are TRBV18 and TRBJ1-4; D perhaps matches TRBD1 (6 bases). Trimming removed 4 bases at V and 4 bases at J, with 13 bases between. The germline V gene has CDR1 KGHSH and CDR2 LQKENI. The CDR3 runs to 15 residues. The CDR3 reads CASSRNRDNNEKLFF. The DNA of the CDR3 is TGTGCCAGCTCACGAAACAGGGACAATAATGAAAAACTGTTTTTT.

This clone was seen a handful of times. The chain employs TRBV21-1 and TRBJ2-1; no check of the table's D call, TRBD2, against the DNA was made. TRBV21-1 counts as a pseudogene. There are 12 residues in the CDR3. The CDR3, as DNA: TGTGCCAGCACGTGCGGCTACAATGAGCAGTTCTTC. It encodes CASTCGYNEQFF.

The V and J genes are TRBV4-2 and TRBJ2-3; 9 bases agree with TRBD2. Trimming at V came to 1 base and at J to 4 bases, leaving 0 bases not matched to a gene. The CDR3 length is 14 residues. CDR1 and CDR2 (germline): LGHNA, YNFKEQ. CDR3 sequence: CASSQGTSADTQYF. CDR3 DNA: TGTGCCAGCAGCCAAGGGACTAGCGCAGATACGCAGTATTTT.

The chain links TRBV5-1 to TRBJ1-5; 8 bases are a match to TRBD1. CDR3 length equals 16 residues. Germline CDR1 is SGHRS and CDR2 is YFSETQ. The V and J ends lost 3 bases and 1 base, in that order; junction bases with no gene match: 6. The DNA for the CDR3 is TGCGCCAGCAGCTCCGGGACAGGCTTGAGCAATCAGCCCCAGCATTTT. This gives the protein CASSSGTGLSNQPQHF. Drawing the rest from reference TRBV5-1 and TRBJ1-5, the complete variable domain is KAGVTQTPRYLIKTRGQQVTLSCSPISGHRSVSWYQQTPGQGLQFLFEYFSETQRNKGNFPGRFSGRQFSNSRSEMNVSTLELGDSALYLCASSSGTGLSNQPQHFGDGTRLSIL.

CDR3 nucleotide sequence: TGTGCCAGCAGGACGGTGGGAGCGAACACTGAAGCTTTCTTT. It encodes CASRTVGANTEAFF. The chain is built from TRBV6-5 and TRBJ1-1; D gene uncertain. Deletions cut 6 bases from V and 1 base from J, with 12 bases between. Germline-derived CDR1 and CDR2 are MNHEY and SVGAGI. This CDR3 has 14 amino acids.

The chain carries TRBV27 and TRBJ1-2; 7 bases match TRBD1. J was trimmed by 4 bases and V by 1 base; bases with no gene match: 0. Germline-derived CDR1 and CDR2 are MNHEY and SMNVEV (reference sequence). The CDR3 runs 13 residues. The CDR3 reads CASSLWTGYGYTF. CDR3 bases: TGTGCCAGCAGTTTATGGACAGGCTATGGCTACACCTTC.

This chain links TRBV19 with TRBJ2-7; 10 bases are a match to TRBD1. Germline V CDR1 and CDR2: LNHDA, SQIVND (reference sequence). This CDR3 spans 14 amino acids. The J segment lost 3 bases and the V segment lost 4 bases, leaving 3 bases of the junction unmatched. The CDR3 here is CASSKRTGGYEQYF. For the CDR3, the DNA is TGTGCCAGTAGTAAAAGGACAGGGGGCTACGAGCAGTACTTC.

In the case of this clone: This specimen includes other DNA sequences encoding the same CDR3. This sequence joins TRBV3-1 (or the pseudogene TRBV3-2) and TRBJ1-2; no clear D gene. The germline gives CDR1 LGHDT, CDR2 YNNKEL (reference sequence). Trimming took 1 base from V and 7 from J, leaving 10 bases between them. The CDR3 has 13 amino acids. The CDR3 region has the DNA TGTGCCAGCAGCCAAGTCCCTGGAATTGGCTACACCTTC. It codes for CASSQVPGIGYTF.

This clone was picked up one time. The chain recombines TRBV5-1 with TRBJ1-1; tentative D call: TRBD1 (5 bases). CDR3 length equals 16 residues. The germline V and J ends were trimmed by 0 bases and 1 base, with 13 bases remaining between them. The germline V gene encodes CDR1 SGHRS and CDR2 YFSETQ. This CDR3 reads CASSLGGGAGNTEAFF. CDR3 DNA: TGCGCCAGCAGCTTGGGGGGTGGGGCGGGGAACACTGAAGCTTTCTTT.

This chain uses TRBV3-1 (or the pseudogene TRBV3-2) with TRBJ1-1; D might be TRBD1 (5 bases). The V gene lost 4 bases and the J gene lost 2 bases, with 8 bases spanning the gap. The CDR3 length is 13 residues. CDR1 and CDR2 from the germline V gene are LGHDT and YNNKEL (reference sequence). The CDR3 spells CASSPDINTEAFF. The CDR3 DNA sequence: TGTGCCAGCAGCCCGGACATTAACACTGAAGCTTTCTTT.

The chain uses TRBV10-3 and TRBJ1-1, with D perhaps TRBD1 (5 bases). Looked up from germline, CDR1 is ENHRY and CDR2 is SYGVKD. The CDR3 length is 13 residues. V lost 0 bases to trimming and J lost 6 bases, with 8 bases between them. CDR3 coding DNA: TGTGCCATCAGTGAGTCGTGGGACGCTGAAGCTTTCTTT. Its protein product is CAISESWDAEAFF.

This clone was detected once. J is TRBJ2-3 and V is TRBV7-9; D is possibly TRBD1 or TRBD2 (5 bases each). This CDR3 spans 13 amino acids. V lost 1 base and J 4 bases, leaving 6 bases between the germline ends. Per the germline V gene, CDR1 is SEHNR and CDR2 is FQNEAQ (reference sequence). This CDR3 reads CASSLVGADTQYF. In DNA, the CDR3 is TGTGCCAGCAGCTTAGTGGGGGCAGATACGCAGTATTTT. Combining the CDR3 with reference TRBV7-9 and TRBJ2-3 gives the whole variable domain DTGVSQNPRHKITKRGQNVTFRCDPISEHNRLYWYRQTLGQGPEFLTYFQNEAQLEKSRLLSDRFSAERPKGSFSTLEIQRTEQGDSAMYLCASSLVGADTQYFGPGTRLTVL.

This chain links TRBV19 with TRBJ2-7, with D possibly being TRBD1 (6 bases). Deletions cut 2 bases from V and 3 bases from J, with 11 bases between. The CDR3 loop spans 14 amino acids. Germline CDR1 is LNHDA and CDR2 is SQIVND (reference sequence). Written as DNA, the CDR3 is TGTGCCAGTAGTATACGAGACAGGAACTACGAGCAGTACTTC. This gives the protein CASSIRDRNYEQYF.

Here the CDR3 DNA reads TGCGCCAGCAGTGCCTATAGGACGGGTGACTCTGGAAACACCATATATTTT. Its protein product is CASSAYRTGDSGNTIYF. This chain uses TRBV10-2 with TRBJ1-3, with D unclear. Trimming removed 4 bases at V and 0 bases at J, with 16 bases between. The germline V gene has CDR1 WSHSY and CDR2 SAAADI. This CDR3 has 17 amino acids.

This clone was observed a handful of times. The chain links TRBV10-3 to TRBJ1-3; the match to TRBD1 covers 9 bases. Trimming at V came to 8 bases and at J to 0 bases, leaving 5 bases not matched to a gene. Looked up from germline, CDR1 is ENHRY and CDR2 is SYGVKD. There are 15 residues in the CDR3. The DNA of the CDR3 is TGTGCCATCTCCGCGGACAGGGGCTCTGGAAACACCATATATTTT. Protein: CAISADRGSGNTIYF.

The chain combines TRBV3-1 (or the pseudogene TRBV3-2) with TRBJ2-1, with 9 bases identical to TRBD2. Germline CDR1 LGHDT, CDR2 YNNKEL (reference sequence). There are 16 residues in the CDR3. V shed 4 bases and J 8 bases; nucleotides not matched to a gene: 12. CDR3 bases: TGTGCCAGCAGCCGAGAAGGAGAGGCGGGGGGGGATGAGCAGTTCTTC. Encoded protein: CASSREGEAGGDEQFF.